This section outlines one TCR beta chain sequence together with its context. Its antigen is not identified. The sample belongs to a study of shared clonotypes between healthy human individuals. Study context: Serving as donors were a couple of women and a few men, whose ages spanned 18 to 49. Broader study findings: How much donors shared clonotypes was expected to be affected by sequencing depth.

The length of the CDR3 is 12 residues. Germline lookup yields CDR1 GTSNPN and CDR2 SVGIG (reference sequence). Trimming pared 6 bases from V and 3 bases from J, leaving 12 bases between. The assay was immunoSEQ multiplex PCR, and TCRdb's table has in-frame clones only and misses some. The sample shows over 950,000 clones, approximately 77% of them seen only once. Sequenced material: memory CD4+ T cells from PBMCs. Documented subset: CD45RA-negative fraction. The TCR originated in a man younger than 30 in good health. Some clones in this sample may be carry-over from other donors' samples. V and J are TRBV30 and TRBJ2-7; D gene ambiguous. The CDR3 coding sequence is TGTGCCTGTGGAGTCGACAACTACGAGCAGTACTTC. Its protein is CACGVDNYEQYF.